A single sample is the source of the 10 T cell receptor beta chains below, sequenced in a study of blood T cell repertoires in COVID-19. The method was immunoSEQ multiplex PCR; TCRdb's version includes in-frame clones alone and lacks a portion of them. The sample has roughly 400,000 clones, 91% seen once. Sequenced material: PBMCs or T cells enriched from blood (not recorded which). These receptors were taken from a woman aged 40 to 55 who had been exposed to COVID-19.

The chain employs TRBV2 and TRBJ2-7, with TRBD1 as a possible D gene (5 bases). The CDR3 has 15 residues. Germline V gene sequence: CDR1 SNHLY, CDR2 FYNNEI. V lost 4 bases and J lost 0, with 13 bases in between. CDR3 sequence (DNA): TGTGCCAGCAGTGTGGGTCAGGGCCCCTCCTACGAGCAGTACTTC. Its protein is CASSVGQGPSYEQYF.

About this clone: Relative to the germline gene, one junction end is altered; a read error may explain this. The V call is TRBV12-3 or TRBV12-4, the J call TRBJ2-7; 9 nucleotides line up with TRBD1. The CDR3 runs 13 residues. CDR3 coding DNA: TGTGCCAGCAGTCCCTTAGGGGACAGGGACCATTCCTTC. Amino acid sequence: CASSPLGDRDHSF.

The V gene is TRBV5-8, the J gene TRBJ1-5; no firm D call. The CDR3 has 15 amino acids. Germline values: CDR1 SGHTS, CDR2 YDEGEE. V gave up 0 bases and J gave up 7 bases, with 14 bases separating them. The CDR3 nucleotides are TGTGCCAGCAGCTTGGTCGGGGAGAAAGGACAGCCCCAGCATTTT. Translation gives CASSLVGEKGQPQHF.

The V call is TRBV15, the J call TRBJ2-1, with 7 bases fitting TRBD1. Germline-derived CDR1 and CDR2 are LNHNV and YYDKDF (reference sequence). V lost 1 base and J lost 0; bases outside the gene matches: 6. The CDR3 length is 17 residues. The CDR3 region has the DNA TGTGCCACCAGCAGAGCCAGACAGGGAAGCTCCTACAATGAGCAGTTCTTC. It yields the protein CATSRARQGSSYNEQFF.

The chain uses TRBV30 and TRBJ1-1; D unclear. CDR3 size: 14 residues. Trimming took 0 bases from V and 2 from J, leaving 10 bases between them. Germline V gene data show CDR1 as GTSNPN and CDR2 as SVGIG (reference sequence). CDR3 residues: CAWSVREDNTEAFF. CDR3 DNA: TGTGCCTGGAGTGTAAGAGAAGATAACACTGAAGCTTTCTTT.

This chain connects TRBV6-5 to TRBJ2-7, with TRBD2 identical over 11 bases. The CDR3 sequence is 15 residues long. With V trimmed by 8 bases and J by 6 bases, 12 bases remained unmatched. The V gene's germline CDR1 is MNHEY and CDR2 SVGAGI. The CDR3 loop is CASGSLAGGQGEQYF. Written as DNA, the CDR3 is TGTGCCAGCGGCTCTCTAGCGGGAGGTCAGGGCGAGCAGTACTTC.

The rearrangement uses TRBV7-9 and TRBJ1-2; TRBD1 matches at 8 bases. CDR3 size: 16 residues. CDR1 and CDR2 from the germline V gene are SEHNR and FQNEAQ (reference sequence). The J segment lost 2 bases and the V segment lost 4 bases, leaving 9 bases of the junction unmatched. CDR3 nucleotides: TGTGCCAGCAGCTCCATCAGGGGGCGAGGAAACTATGGCTACACCTTC. Protein: CASSSIRGRGNYGYTF.

The chain joins TRBV30 to TRBJ1-6; D is possibly TRBD1 (6 bases). Trimming pared 7 bases from V and 5 bases from J, leaving 15 bases between. The CDR3 totals 14 residues. The germline CDR1 and CDR2 sequences are GTSNPN and SVGIG (reference sequence). CDR3 region: CASHGQSNNSPLHF. The DNA for the CDR3 is TGTGCCTCCCACGGACAGAGTAATAATTCACCCCTCCACTTT.

The genes are TRBV29-1 and TRBJ1-2; 7 bases agree with TRBD1. The CDR3 totals 14 residues. CDR1 and CDR2 (germline): SQVTM, ANQGSEA. J lost 0 bases, V lost 7 bases, and 8 bases had no gene match. The CDR3 region is CSAPGTATNYGYTF. DNA for the CDR3: TGCAGCGCCCCCGGGACAGCAACTAACTATGGCTACACCTTC.

The V gene is TRBV27, the J gene TRBJ2-1; D is perhaps TRBD1 (6 bases). V was trimmed by 2 bases and J by 8 bases, leaving 10 bases between them. Germline assignment: CDR1 MNHEY and CDR2 SMNVEV (reference sequence). This CDR3 is 13 amino acids long. CDR3 region: CASSLQGQDEQFF. Written as DNA, the CDR3 is TGTGCCAGCAGTTTACAGGGGCAGGATGAGCAGTTCTTC.